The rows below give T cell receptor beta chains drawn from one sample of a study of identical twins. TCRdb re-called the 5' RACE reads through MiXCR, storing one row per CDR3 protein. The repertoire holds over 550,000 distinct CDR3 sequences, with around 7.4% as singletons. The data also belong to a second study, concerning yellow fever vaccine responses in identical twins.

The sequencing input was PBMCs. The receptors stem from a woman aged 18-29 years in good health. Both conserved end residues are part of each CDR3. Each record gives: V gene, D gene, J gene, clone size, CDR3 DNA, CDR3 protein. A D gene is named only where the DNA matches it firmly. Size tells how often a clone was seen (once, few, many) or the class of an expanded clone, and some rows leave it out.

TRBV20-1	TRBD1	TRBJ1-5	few	TGCAGTGCCTCGGAGACAGGGGCGAATCAGCCCCAGCATTTT	CSASETGANQPQHF
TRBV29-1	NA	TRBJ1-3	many	TGCAGCGTTGACAGGGAGAACTCTGGAAACACCATATATTTT	CSVDRENSGNTIYF
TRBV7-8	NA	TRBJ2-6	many	TGTGCCAGCAGCTTAGGAACATCTGGGGCCAACGTCCTGACTTTC	CASSLGTSGANVLTF
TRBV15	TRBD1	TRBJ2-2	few	TGTGCCACCAGCAGAGATCTGGGACAGGTGAACACCGGGGAGCTGTTTTTT	CATSRDLGQVNTGELFF
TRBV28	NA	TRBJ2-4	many	TGTGCCAGCAGTTTACGGGTCGAGGCCAAAAACATTCAGTACTTC	CASSLRVEAKNIQYF
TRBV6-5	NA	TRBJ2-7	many	TGTGCCAGCAGTTACCTGGACACAACCTACGAGCAGTACTTC	CASSYLDTTYEQYF
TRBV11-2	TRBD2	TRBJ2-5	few	TGTGCCAGCAGCTATAGTGGCGGGAGGGAAGAGACCCAGTACTTC	CASSYSGGREETQYF
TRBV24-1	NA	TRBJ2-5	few	TGTGCCACCAGTGATGTGATGGTCCAAATCATTACCCAGTACTTC	CATSDVMVQIITQYF
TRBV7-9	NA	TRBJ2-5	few	TGTGCCAGCAGCTGGAGTGGAAGCGGAATGCAAGGTACCCAGTACTTC	CASSWSGSGMQGTQYF
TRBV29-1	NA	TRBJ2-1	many	TGCAGCGGTTGCGACCTTCATGCAGTTAGCTCCTACAATGAGCAGTTCTTC	CSGCDLHAVSSYNEQFF
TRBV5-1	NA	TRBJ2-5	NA	TGCGCCAGCAGCTTGGCCGACTCCACCGTCTCGGAGACCCAGTACTTC	CASSLADSTVSETQYF
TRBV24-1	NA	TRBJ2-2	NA	TGTGCCACCAGTGATTATAGCACCGGGGAGCTGTTTTTT	CATSDYSTGELFF
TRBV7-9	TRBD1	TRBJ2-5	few	TGTGCCAGCGGAGACAGGGGAAACCAAGAGACCCAGTACTTC	CASGDRGNQETQYF
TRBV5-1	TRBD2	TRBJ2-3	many	TGCGCCAGCAGCCCCGGAAGCGGGAGGGCCCGAGATACGCAGTATTTT	CASSPGSGRARDTQYF
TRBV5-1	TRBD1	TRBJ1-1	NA	TGCGCAACCCAGCGAGGGACAGGGGGAATGAACACTGAAGCTTTCTTT	CATQRGTGGMNTEAFF
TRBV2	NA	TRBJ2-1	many	TGTGCCAGCAGCCGGGCGGAGGGGTCCTACAATGAGCAGTTCTTC	CASSRAEGSYNEQFF
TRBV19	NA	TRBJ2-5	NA	TGTGCCATAGGAGGTCCGGTCACCCAAGAGACCCAGTACTTC	CAIGGPVTQETQYF
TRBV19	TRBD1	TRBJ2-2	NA	TGTGCCAGTAGTACCCACCCCGGGACAGGAGGGACCGGGGAGCTGTTTTTT	CASSTHPGTGGTGELFF
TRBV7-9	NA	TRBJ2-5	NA	TGTGCCAGCAGCCCAGATTGGGGGGCCGGAGAGACCCAGTACTTC	CASSPDWGAGETQYF
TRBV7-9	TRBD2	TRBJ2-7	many	TGTGCCAGCAGCCAAGGGCTAGCGGGACCCTACGAGCAGTACTTC	CASSQGLAGPYEQYF
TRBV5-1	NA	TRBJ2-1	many	TGCGCCAGCAGCTTGTATGACACTTACAATGAGCAGTTCTTC	CASSLYDTYNEQFF
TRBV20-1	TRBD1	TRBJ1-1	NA	TGCAGTGCTAGAGCAGGGGGCGACACTGAAGCTTTCTTT	CSARAGGDTEAFF
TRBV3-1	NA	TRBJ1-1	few	TGTGCCAGCAGCCAAAAACAGACGTTAGGAGCTTTCTTT	CASSQKQTLGAFF
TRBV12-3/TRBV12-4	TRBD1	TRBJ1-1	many	TGTGCCAGCAGTTTGGCGGCAGGGGGAATGAACACTGAAGCTTTCTTT	CASSLAAGGMNTEAFF
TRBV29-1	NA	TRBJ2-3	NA	TGCAGCGTGGCGGTAGGAGATACGCAGTATTTT	CSVAVGDTQYF
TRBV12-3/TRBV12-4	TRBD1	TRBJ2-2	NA	TGTGCCAGCAGTTGGGAAGGGACAGGGGGCAACACCGGGGAGCTGTTTTTT	CASSWEGTGGNTGELFF
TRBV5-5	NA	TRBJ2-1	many	TGTGCCAGCAGCTATAGCGCCAACTCCTACAATGAGCAGTTCTTC	CASSYSANSYNEQFF
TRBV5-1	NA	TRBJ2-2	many	TGCGCCAGCAGCTTGGATGGACAGTACACCGGGGAGCTGTTTTTT	CASSLDGQYTGELFF
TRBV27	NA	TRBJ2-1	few	TGTGCCAGCAGTCCCCAACCGGGACGTTACAATGAGCAGTTCTTC	CASSPQPGRYNEQFF
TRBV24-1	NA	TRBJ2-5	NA	TGTGCCACCAGTGACCCTCGAGGATTTATGGAGACCCAGTACTTC	CATSDPRGFMETQYF
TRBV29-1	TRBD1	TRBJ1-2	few	TGCAGCGTTGAAGAAGGGACAGGGACTTGGTATGGCTACACCTTC	CSVEEGTGTWYGYTF
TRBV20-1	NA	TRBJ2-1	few	TGCAGTGCCGAGACTTCATACAATGAGCAGTTCTTC	CSAETSYNEQFF
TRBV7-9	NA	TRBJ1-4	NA	TGTGCCAGCAGCTTAAGGAGATCAACTAATGAAAAACTGTTTTTT	CASSLRRSTNEKLFF
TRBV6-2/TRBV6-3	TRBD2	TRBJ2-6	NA	TGTGCCAGCAGAGGGACTAGCGGGAGCCCGACAGGGGCCAACGTCCTGACTTTC	CASRGTSGSPTGANVLTF
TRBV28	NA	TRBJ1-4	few	TGTGCCAGCAGTTTGTTTGGCTACAAGGGGGCTAATGAAAAACTGTTTTTT	CASSLFGYKGANEKLFF
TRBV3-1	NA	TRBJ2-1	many	TGTGCCAGCAGCTCTTGGGACGCAAGGTTGCTATCCTACAATGAGCAGTTCTTC	CASSSWDARLLSYNEQFF
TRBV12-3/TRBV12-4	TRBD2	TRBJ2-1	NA	TGTGCCAGCAGCCGAAAACCGGGACTAGCGGGGGGCCCCAATGAGCAGTTCTTC	CASSRKPGLAGGPNEQFF
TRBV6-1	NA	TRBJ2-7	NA	TGTGCCAGCAGTGAATTGGCTGGACCCACTCCAGGGGAGCAGTACTTC	CASSELAGPTPGEQYF
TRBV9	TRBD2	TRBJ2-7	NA	TGTGCCAGCAGCCCGTCAACTAGCGGGAGTAACGAGCAGTACTTC	CASSPSTSGSNEQYF
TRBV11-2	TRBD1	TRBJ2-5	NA	TGTGCCAGCAGAAAGCCGGGACAGGGGAAGTTAGAGACCCAGTACTTC	CASRKPGQGKLETQYF
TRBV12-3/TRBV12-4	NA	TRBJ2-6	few	TGTGCCAGCAGGTCCAGCGGCGCTCCCTCTGGGGCCAACGTCCTGACTTTC	CASRSSGAPSGANVLTF
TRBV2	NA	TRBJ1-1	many	TGTGCCAGCAGGCGGGGGTCTTCTGCGAACACTGAAGCTTTCTTT	CASRRGSSANTEAFF
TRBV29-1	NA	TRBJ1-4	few	TGCAGCGTTTCCACTTACACGGGTTGGCTGTTTTTT	CSVSTYTGWLFF